This T cell receptor beta chain came from a study of T cells after yellow fever vaccination. Whole-study results and caveats: Abundant clonotypes from the bulk population could contaminate FACS-sorted repertoires.

This clonotype was found a few times. The antigen is undetermined. TCRdb processed the 5' RACE reads anew with MiXCR; each CDR3 protein has one entry. The table has hundreds of thousands of distinct CDR3 sequences, more than 3% seen once. The CDR3 loop spans 15 amino acids. Looked up from germline, CDR1 is SGHRS and CDR2 is YFSETQ. Trimming stripped 0 bases from V and 5 bases from J, with 14 bases between. The material was PBMCs, obtained on the day of the yellow fever booster vaccination. The gene calls are TRBV5-1 and TRBJ1-1; TRBD1 is a possible D gene (6 bases). This receptor was obtained from a man aged 18 to 30 who received the YFV17D yellow fever vaccine. The chain's CDR3 is CASSLVYRARTEAFF. In nucleotides, the CDR3 is TGCGCCAGCAGCTTGGTCTACAGGGCAAGGACTGAAGCTTTCTTT.